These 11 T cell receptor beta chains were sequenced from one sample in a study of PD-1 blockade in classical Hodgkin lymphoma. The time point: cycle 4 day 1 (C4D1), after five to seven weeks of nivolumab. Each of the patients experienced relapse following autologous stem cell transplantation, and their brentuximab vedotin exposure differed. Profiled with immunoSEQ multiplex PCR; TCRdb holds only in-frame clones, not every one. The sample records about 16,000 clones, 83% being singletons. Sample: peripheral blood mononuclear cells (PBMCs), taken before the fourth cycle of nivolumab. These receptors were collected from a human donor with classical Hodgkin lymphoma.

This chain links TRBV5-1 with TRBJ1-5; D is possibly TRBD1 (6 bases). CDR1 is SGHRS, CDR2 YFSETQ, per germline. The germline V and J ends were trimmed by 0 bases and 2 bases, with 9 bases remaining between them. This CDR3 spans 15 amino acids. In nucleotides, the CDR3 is TGCGCCAGCAGCTTGGACGGGGGCGGCAATCAGCCCCAGCATTTT. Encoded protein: CASSLDGGGNQPQHF. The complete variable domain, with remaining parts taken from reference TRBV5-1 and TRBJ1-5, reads KAGVTQTPRYLIKTRGQQVTLSCSPISGHRSVSWYQQTPGQGLQFLFEYFSETQRNKGNFPGRFSGRQFSNSRSEMNVSTLELGDSALYLCASSLDGGGNQPQHFGDGTRLSIL.

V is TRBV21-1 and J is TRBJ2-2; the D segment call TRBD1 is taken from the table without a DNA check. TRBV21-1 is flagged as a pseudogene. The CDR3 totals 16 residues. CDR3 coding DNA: TGTGCCAGCAGCAAATCAGGGGGCGCGAACACCGGGGAGCTGTTTTTT. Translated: CASSKSGGANTGELFF.

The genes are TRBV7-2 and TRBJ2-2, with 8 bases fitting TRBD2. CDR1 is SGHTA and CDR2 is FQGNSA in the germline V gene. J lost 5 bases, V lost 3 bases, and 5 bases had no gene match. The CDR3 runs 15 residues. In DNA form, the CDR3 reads TGTGCCAGCAGCTTCAGCGGGGGCGGTACCGGGGAGCTGTTTTTT. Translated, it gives CASSFSGGGTGELFF. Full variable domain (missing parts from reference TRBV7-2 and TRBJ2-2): GAGVSQSPSNKVTEKGKDVELRCDPISGHTALYWYRQSLGQGLEFLIYFQGNSAPDKSGLPSDRFSAERTGGSVSTLTIQRTQQEDSAVYLCASSFSGGGTGELFFGEGSRLTVL.

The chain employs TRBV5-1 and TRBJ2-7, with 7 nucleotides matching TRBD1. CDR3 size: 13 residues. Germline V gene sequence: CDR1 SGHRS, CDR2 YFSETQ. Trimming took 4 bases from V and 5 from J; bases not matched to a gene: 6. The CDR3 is CASSPWGTDEQYF. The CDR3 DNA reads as TGCGCCAGCAGCCCGTGGGGGACAGACGAGCAGTACTTC.

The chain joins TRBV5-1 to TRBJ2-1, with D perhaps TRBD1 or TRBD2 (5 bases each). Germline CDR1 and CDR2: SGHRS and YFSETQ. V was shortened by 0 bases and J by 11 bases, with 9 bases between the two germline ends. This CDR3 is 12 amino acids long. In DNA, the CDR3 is TGCGCCAGCAGCTTGGAGGGGACCAAGCAGTTCTTC. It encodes CASSLEGTKQFF.

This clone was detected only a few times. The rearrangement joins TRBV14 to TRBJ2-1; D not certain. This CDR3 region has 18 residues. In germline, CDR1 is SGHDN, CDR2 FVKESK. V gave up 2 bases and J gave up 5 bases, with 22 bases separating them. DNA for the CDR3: TGTGCCAGCAGCCAAATGGGTTTTTTTAGTCGTACCAACAATGAGCAGTTCTTC. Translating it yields CASSQMGFFSRTNNEQFF.

CDR3 protein: CASSWGQGNTEAFF. Here the CDR3 DNA reads TGTGCCAGCAGCTGGGGACAGGGGAACACTGAAGCTTTCTTT. J is TRBJ1-1 and V is TRBV7-9; 9 bases are a match to TRBD1. CDR3 length equals 14 residues. The ends lost 4 bases at V and 1 base at J; junction bases unmatched: 1. Per the germline V gene, CDR1 is SEHNR and CDR2 is FQNEAQ (reference sequence).

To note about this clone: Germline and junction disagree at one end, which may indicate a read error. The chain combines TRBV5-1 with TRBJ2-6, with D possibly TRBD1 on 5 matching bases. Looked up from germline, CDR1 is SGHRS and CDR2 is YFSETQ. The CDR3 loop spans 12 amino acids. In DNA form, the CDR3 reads TGCGCCAGCAGTTCTGGGGCCAACGTCTTGACTTTC. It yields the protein CASSSGANVLTF.

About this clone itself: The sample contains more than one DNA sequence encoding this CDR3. CDR3 coding DNA: TGCGCCAGCAGCTTGGCAGGCCCTAGCACAGATACGCAGTATTTT. Translating gives CASSLAGPSTDTQYF. This chain uses TRBV5-1 with TRBJ2-3; no firm D call. The CDR3 length is 15 residues. The ends were cut back, 0 bases at V and 0 bases at J, with 8 bases in the middle. CDR1 SGHRS and CDR2 YFSETQ come from the germline V gene.

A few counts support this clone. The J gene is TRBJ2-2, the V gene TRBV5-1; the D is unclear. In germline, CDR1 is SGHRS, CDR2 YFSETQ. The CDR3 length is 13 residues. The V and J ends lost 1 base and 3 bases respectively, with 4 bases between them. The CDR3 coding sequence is TGCGCCAGCAGCTTGCGGGACACCGGGGAGCTGTTTTTT. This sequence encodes CASSLRDTGELFF.

The CDR3 DNA follows: TGTGCCAGCAGCTCCTTTTTGGGCTCTGGAAACACCATATATTTT. Protein: CASSSFLGSGNTIYF. The gene calls are TRBV7-8 and TRBJ1-3; D ambiguous. The CDR3 has 15 residues. Trimming left V 4 bases short and J 0 bases short, with 10 bases between. From germline, CDR1 is SGHVS and CDR2 FQNEAQ.